A selection of T cell receptor beta chains follows, all from one sample in a study of blood T cell repertoires in COVID-19. Profiling relied on immunoSEQ multiplex PCR, and the TCRdb table lists in-frame clones only, not all of them. The table has 50,000 to 60,000 clones, about 83% seen once. Sequences were obtained from peripheral blood. The receptor source for this set is a man between 35 and 55 years old with acute or convalescent COVID-19. The CDR3 runs from the conserved cysteine through the conserved F or W. The D gene is left open where the match is weak. Clone size, where shown, is once, few, many, or a class for clones that have expanded.

j_call	d_call	clone_size	v_call	cdr3_aa	cdr3_nt
TRBJ1-5	.	.	TRBV6-5	CASSGWNQPQHF	TGTGCCAGCAGCGGGTGGAATCAGCCCCAGCATTTT
TRBJ2-1	TRBD2	.	TRBV2	CASRVSGSTYNEQFF	TGTGCCAGCAGGGTTAGCGGGAGTACCTACAATGAGCAGTTCTTC
TRBJ1-5	.	.	TRBV3-1/TRBV3-2	CASSQGTGVNQPQHF	TGTGCCAGCAGCCAAGGAACGGGGGTTAATCAGCCCCAGCATTTT
TRBJ2-7	TRBD2	.	TRBV6-5	CASSAGGLAIYEQYF	TGTGCCAGCAGCGCCGGGGGACTAGCGATCTACGAGCAGTACTTC
TRBJ2-3	TRBD2	.	TRBV5-1	CASTAGGLTDTQYF	TGCGCCAGCACCGCCGGGGGACTAACAGATACGCAGTATTTT
TRBJ2-2	TRBD1	.	TRBV5-1	CASSTGQGAGELFF	TGCGCCAGCAGCACGGGACAGGGTGCCGGGGAGCTGTTTTTT
TRBJ2-5	.	.	TRBV7-7	CASSLAGQQETQYF	TGTGCCAGCAGCTTAGCGGGACAACAAGAGACCCAGTACTTC
TRBJ2-5	TRBD1	.	TRBV10-1	CASITGTGGIETQYF	TGCGCCAGCATTACCGGGACAGGGGGAATCGAGACCCAGTACTTC
TRBJ2-2	.	once	TRBV18	CASSQIGRPNTGELFF	TGTGCCAGCTCCCAGATAGGCAGGCCGAACACCGGGGAGCTGTTTTTT
TRBJ1-2	.	.	TRBV28	CASSEGAMVGYTF	TGTGCCAGTTCGGAAGGAGCCATGGTTGGCTACACCTTC
TRBJ2-3	TRBD2	.	TRBV7-9	CASSPGLAGAQDTQYF	TGTGCCAGCAGCCCGGGACTAGCGGGGGCCCAGGATACGCAGTATTTT
TRBJ1-3	.	once	TRBV5-1	CASSFAPGISGNTIYF	TGCGCCAGCAGCTTCGCTCCGGGAATCTCTGGAAACACCATATATTTT
TRBJ2-2	TRBD1	few	TRBV19	CASSIRQGTNTGELFF	TGTGCCAGTAGTATTCGACAGGGGACGAACACCGGGGAGCTGTTTTTT
TRBJ2-5	.	.	TRBV24-1	CATSRTGTQETQYF	TGTGCCACCAGTCGTACAGGGACCCAAGAGACCCAGTACTTC
TRBJ1-5	.	.	TRBV5-1	CASSLEQGIQPQHF	TGCGCCAGCAGCTTGGAACAGGGAATTCAGCCCCAGCATTTT
TRBJ2-2	.	.	TRBV6-5	CASSYSGYLNTGELFF	TGTGCCAGCAGTTACTCGGGCTACCTAAACACCGGGGAGCTGTTTTTT
TRBJ1-2	.	.	TRBV6-6	CASSYSEDYGYTF	TGTGCCAGCAGTTACTCGGAGGACTATGGCTACACCTTC
TRBJ2-3	.	.	TRBV9	CASSPPTGITDTQYF	TGTGCCAGCAGTCCCCCGACGGGTATCACAGATACGCAGTATTTT
TRBJ2-3	.	few	TRBV14	CASSHFGGPSGTQYF	TGTGCCAGCAGTCATTTCGGCGGGCCATCGGGTACGCAGTATTTT
TRBJ2-1	TRBD2	.	TRBV7-9	CASSFLAGAGEQFF	TGTGCCAGCAGCTTTCTAGCGGGAGCGGGTGAGCAGTTCTTC
TRBJ2-4	.	.	TRBV5-8	CASSPRQLAKNIQYF	TGTGCCAGCAGCCCGAGACAATTAGCCAAAAACATTCAGTACTTC
TRBJ1-1	.	.	TRBV29-1	CSVARHTEAFF	TGCAGCGTTGCGAGGCACACTGAAGCTTTCTTT
TRBJ2-7	TRBD2	.	TRBV5-1	CASSLALGGLAGGEQYF	TGCGCCAGCAGCTTGGCGCTAGGAGGACTAGCGGGAGGTGAGCAGTACTTC
TRBJ2-5	.	.	TRBV7-9	CASSLLIGRQETQYF	TGTGCCAGCAGCTTACTCATTGGCAGACAAGAGACCCAGTACTTC
TRBJ2-3	TRBD2	.	TRBV5-1	CASSPGLQGTDTQYF	TGCGCCAGCAGCCCGGGACTACAGGGCACAGATACGCAGTATTTT
TRBJ2-4	TRBD2	few	TRBV9	CASSVREGNIQYF	TGTGCCAGCAGCGTACGGGAGGGAAACATTCAGTACTTC
TRBJ2-2	.	medium-sized	TRBV9	CASSPQQGANTGELFF	TGTGCCAGCAGCCCTCAACAGGGCGCAAACACCGGGGAGCTGTTTTTT
TRBJ1-1	.	.	TRBV23-1	CASSQSDSTNTEAFF	TGCGCCAGCAGTCAATCGGACAGCACGAACACTGAAGCTTTCTTT
TRBJ2-7	.	.	TRBV7-9	CASRQQGVGSEQYF	TGTGCCAGCAGACAACAGGGTGTGGGATCCGAGCAGTACTTC
TRBJ2-5	TRBD2	.	TRBV4-1	CASSQAGLAGGQETQYF	TGCGCCAGCAGCCAAGCGGGACTAGCGGGGGGGCAAGAGACCCAGTACTTC
TRBJ1-1	.	.	TRBV6-1	CASSEAHRETEAFF	TGTGCCAGCAGTGAAGCGCACAGGGAAACTGAAGCTTTCTTT
TRBJ1-1	TRBD1	.	TRBV19	CASRDRVLNTEAFF	TGTGCCAGCAGGGACAGAGTTTTGAACACTGAAGCTTTCTTT
TRBJ1-2	.	.	TRBV30	CAWSVRTVLNYGYTF	TGTGCCTGGAGTGTAAGGACAGTTCTTAACTATGGCTACACCTTC
TRBJ1-5	TRBD1	.	TRBV6-5	CASKGTGGQPQHF	TGTGCCAGCAAAGGGACAGGGGGGCAGCCCCAGCATTTT
TRBJ1-3	.	.	TRBV30	CAWSQPPQHSGNTIYF	TGTGCCTGGAGCCAACCCCCACAGCACTCTGGAAACACCATATATTTT